The T cell receptor beta chain under discussion was sequenced for a study of blood T cell repertoires in COVID-19. Study-level information: Both acute and convalescent COVID-19 samples were obtained from the United States, Italy and Spain. From T cells, B-cell-depleted T cells, or PBMCs came the material, which was cDNA or gDNA.

Method: immunoSEQ multiplex PCR; TCRdb's copy keeps in-frame clones and lacks some. The data show about 140,000 clones, about four fifths seen once. The length of the CDR3 is 15 residues. V was trimmed by 1 base and J by 1 base, leaving 9 bases between them. Germline CDR1 SNHLY, CDR2 FYNNEI. The chain joins TRBV2 to TRBJ2-3; D is possibly TRBD2 (6 bases). The sequencing input was peripheral blood. This TCR was recovered from a human donor in a cohort sampled during active COVID-19. The CDR3 DNA follows: TGTGCCAGCAGTGAAGTCGGCGGGGGCACAGATACGCAGTATTTT. Protein: CASSEVGGGTDTQYF. Combining the CDR3 with reference TRBV2 and TRBJ2-3 gives the whole variable domain EPEVTQTPSHQVTQMGQEVILRCVPISNHLYFYWYRQILGQKVEFLVSFYNNEISEKSEIFDDQFSVERPDGSNFTLKIRSTKLEDSAMYFCASSEVGGGTDTQYFGPGTRLTVL.